The 28 T cell receptor beta chains below were found in one sample sequenced in a study of CD8 T cells in ankylosing spondylitis. Study results and limitations: In ankylosing spondylitis blood, a motif of 7 to 9 highly homologous TCR beta variants appeared characteristic.

A single record per CDR3 protein comes from TCRdb applying MiXCR to the 5' RACE reads. This table holds about 220,000 distinct CDR3 sequences, approximately 7.4% found once. Antigens of these TCRs are unknown. Sequencing was performed on blood, either unsorted or a sorted T cell fraction (not recorded which). The origin of the receptors is a male donor with ankylosing spondylitis.

There are many counts of this clonotype. The chain combines TRBV11-2 with TRBJ2-1; 13 nucleotides match TRBD2. This CDR3 is built from 16 residues. J gave up 8 bases and V 5 bases, and 9 bases lay outside the gene matches. Germline CDR1 reads SGHAT; CDR2 reads FQNNGV. In nucleotides, the CDR3 is TGTGCCAGCAGCGGCGATACTAGCGGGAGGGGCGATGAGCAGTTCTTC. Translating it yields CASSGDTSGRGDEQFF.

V gene TRBV4-2 combines with J gene TRBJ2-7; TRBD2 might be the D (6 bases). The V end was cut by 2 bases, the J end by 0 bases, with 11 bases between. The CDR3 contains 15 residues. Germline V CDR1 and CDR2: LGHNA, YNFKEQ. The chain's CDR3 is CASSQSRLVSYEQYF. The CDR3, as DNA: TGTGCCAGCAGCCAATCGAGACTAGTCTCCTACGAGCAGTACTTC.

The V call is TRBV6-6, the J call TRBJ1-5, with D perhaps matching TRBD1 (5 bases). The CDR3 consists of 13 residues. Germline-derived CDR1 and CDR2 are MNHNY and SVGAGI (reference sequence). The V end lost 4 bases, the J end lost 5 bases, and 9 bases lay between the germline ends. The CDR3 reads CASSSQGYQPQHF. CDR3 sequence (DNA): TGTGCCAGCAGTTCCCAGGGCTATCAGCCCCAGCATTTT.

This clonotype was counted ten times or more. The chain recombines TRBV7-9 with TRBJ1-2; 9 bases fit TRBD1. The CDR3 is 12 residues long. Trimming took 4 bases from V and 10 from J; bases not matched to a gene: 4. Germline values: CDR1 SEHNR, CDR2 FQNEAQ (reference sequence). The CDR3 bases are TGTGCCAGCAGCTCCCGGGACAGGGTCTACACCTTC. It encodes CASSSRDRVYTF.

The table lists this clonotype with a few counts. This rearrangement joins TRBV5-1 to TRBJ2-7; tentative D call: TRBD1 (5 bases). The V and J ends lost 5 bases and 0 bases respectively, with 12 bases between them. The CDR3 length is 14 residues. Germline CDR1 SGHRS, CDR2 YFSETQ. The chain's CDR3 is CASRGTGSSYEQYF. The DNA of the CDR3 is TGCGCCAGCAGGGGCACAGGTTCCTCCTACGAGCAGTACTTC. Filled out from reference TRBV5-1 and TRBJ2-7, the complete variable domain reads KAGVTQTPRYLIKTRGQQVTLSCSPISGHRSVSWYQQTPGQGLQFLFEYFSETQRNKGNFPGRFSGRQFSNSRSEMNVSTLELGDSALYLCASRGTGSSYEQYFGPGTRLTVT.

V usage is TRBV12-3 or TRBV12-4 and J usage is TRBJ1-6; D is unclear. With 4 bases removed from V and 2 bases from J, the gap between germline ends came to 9 bases. The CDR3 spans 15 residues. The chain's CDR3 is CASSSHLTYNSPLHF. The CDR3 coding sequence is TGTGCCAGCAGTTCACACCTAACCTATAATTCACCCCTCCACTTT.

This clonotype was recorded many times. J is TRBJ1-2 and V is TRBV25-1; unclear D gene. CDR1 and CDR2 (germline): MGHDK, SYGVNS. V was cut by 9 bases and J by 3 bases, with 14 bases left in between. The CDR3 covers 13 residues. In nucleotides, the CDR3 is TGTGCCAGTACCCAAAATGGCTACTATGGCTACACCTTC. As protein: CASTQNGYYGYTF.

The V gene is TRBV20-1, the J gene TRBJ1-5, with D unresolved. Trimming removed 8 bases from V and 4 bases from J, with 15 bases in between. From germline, CDR1 is DFQATT and CDR2 SNEGSKA (reference sequence). The CDR3 loop spans 13 amino acids. The CDR3 spells CSLRLGSNQPQHF. CDR3 DNA sequence: TGCAGTCTCAGGTTGGGGAGTAATCAGCCCCAGCATTTT.

This clonotype came up many times. The rearrangement joins TRBV4-3 to TRBJ2-4; 9 bases line up with TRBD2. Germline loops: CDR1 LGHNA, CDR2 YSLEER. The CDR3 loop spans 17 amino acids. V lost 3 bases to trimming and J lost 2 bases; unmatched junction nucleotides: 8. DNA of the CDR3: TGCGCCAGCAGCCACGGATTAGCGGGAGATTCCAAAAACATTCAGTACTTC. Residues: CASSHGLAGDSKNIQYF.

This clonotype was seen many times. The gene calls are TRBV27 and TRBJ1-1; D not resolved. Trimming stripped 10 bases from V and 9 bases from J, with 15 bases between. The CDR3 is 11 residues long. Germline V gives CDR1 MNHEY, CDR2 SMNVEV (reference sequence). The CDR3 bases are TGTGCCACCAGGACGGGCAGGAAAGCTTTCTTT. This sequence encodes CATRTGRKAFF.

Only a few counts were recorded for this clonotype. This chain links TRBV10-3 with TRBJ2-6; TRBD1 matches 7 bases. The CDR3 has 16 residues. J gave up 0 bases and V 10 bases, and 9 bases lay outside the gene matches. CDR1 and CDR2 (germline): ENHRY, SYGVKD. In DNA form, the CDR3 reads TGTGCCACCGGGGACAGTGAAAGCTCTGGGGCCAACGTCCTGACTTTC. Residues: CATGDSESSGANVLTF.

The genes are TRBV7-6 and TRBJ1-4; unclear D gene. CDR3 size: 16 residues. Germline CDR1 reads SGHVS; CDR2 reads FNYEAQ. Trimming removed 1 base at V and 7 bases at J, with 16 bases between. The CDR3 DNA reads as TGTGCCAGCAGCTTAGTGGTTGGGGAGATCGTTGAAAAACTGTTTTTT. Amino acid sequence: CASSLVVGEIVEKLFF.

This clonotype was observed a handful of times. V and J are TRBV7-2 and TRBJ2-5; TRBD2 aligns across 14 bases. Per the germline V gene, CDR1 is SGHTA and CDR2 is FQGNSA. CDR3 length: 16 amino acids. After removal of 0 bases from V and 10 bases from J, the junction contained 7 bases not matched to a gene. The CDR3 reads CASSLAPGLAGVDQYF. The CDR3 nucleotides read TGTGCCAGCAGCTTAGCACCGGGACTAGCGGGGGTGGACCAGTACTTC.

This clonotype was detected many times. V usage is TRBV5-1 and J usage is TRBJ1-1; perhaps TRBD1 as D (5 bases). V lost 4 bases and J 0 bases, leaving 13 bases between the germline ends. CDR1 and CDR2 from the germline V gene are SGHRS and YFSETQ. The CDR3 length is 15 residues. The CDR3 DNA sequence: TGCGCCAGCAGCGAGGAGACAGCCATGAACACTGAAGCTTTCTTT. Its protein is CASSEETAMNTEAFF.

The rearrangement uses TRBV19 and TRBJ2-5, with 9 positions matching TRBD1. V was pared by 9 bases and J by 5 bases, with 13 bases of the junction left unmatched. The length of the CDR3 is 15 residues. Germline lookup yields CDR1 LNHDA and CDR2 SQIVND (reference sequence). The CDR3 spells CASRPGQGIRETQYF. The CDR3 DNA reads as TGTGCCAGCCGACCGGGACAGGGAATTAGGGAGACCCAGTACTTC.

The chain is built from TRBV12-2 and TRBJ1-5; the table's D gene call, TRBD1, was not cross checked with the DNA. TRBV12-2 is assigned pseudogene status. The CDR3 consists of 16 residues. This chain's CDR3 is CASRLAQGHGNQPQHF. The CDR3 bases are TGTGCAAGTCGCTTAGCGCAGGGGCACGGCAATCAGCCCCAGCATTTT.

This clonotype came up many times. The genes are TRBV3-1 and TRBJ1-5; TRBD1 is a possible D gene (6 bases). The V end lost 1 base, the J end lost 2 bases, and 9 bases lay between the germline ends. This CDR3 has 15 residues. Germline CDR1 LGHDT, CDR2 YNNKEL (reference sequence). This CDR3 is CASSQGQGRNQPQHF. In nucleotides, the CDR3 is TGTGCCAGCAGCCAAGGGCAGGGGCGCAATCAGCCCCAGCATTTT.

This clonotype was found many times. The V and J genes are TRBV9 and TRBJ1-4, with D possibly being TRBD1 (6 bases). Germline V CDR1 and CDR2: SGDLS, YYNGEE. The length of the CDR3 is 14 residues. With 3 bases removed from V and 8 bases from J, the gap between germline ends came to 14 bases. The CDR3 coding sequence is TGTGCCAGCAGCGGGGGGGGGACAAAAGAAAAACTGTTTTTT. This gives the protein CASSGGGTKEKLFF. Supplemented by reference TRBV9 and TRBJ1-4, the full variable domain reads DSGVTQTPKHLITATGQRVTLRCSPRSGDLSVYWYQQSLDQGLQFLIQYYNGEERAKGNILERFSAQQFPDLHSELNLSSLELGDSALYFCASSGGGTKEKLFFGSGTQLSVL.

This clonotype was detected many times. The J gene is TRBJ2-7, the V gene TRBV27; D is unresolved. The V gene lost 3 bases and the J gene lost 4 bases, with 13 bases spanning the gap. Germline V gene sequence: CDR1 MNHEY, CDR2 SMNVEV (reference sequence). The CDR3 extends over 14 amino acids. The CDR3 region has the DNA TGTGCCAGCAGTTTTCAGGATTTCGGGTACGAGCAGTACTTC. It yields the protein CASSFQDFGYEQYF.

This clonotype was observed many times. This chain links TRBV12-3 or TRBV12-4 with TRBJ2-2; 7 nucleotides line up with TRBD2. This CDR3 contains 14 residues. V lost 7 bases and J lost 4; bases outside the gene matches: 6. CDR3 loop: CASTRGGVTGELFF. The DNA of the CDR3 is TGTGCCAGCACCCGGGGAGGGGTCACCGGGGAGCTGTTTTTT.

This clonotype was seen ten or more times. V usage is TRBV15 and J usage is TRBJ2-5, with TRBD1 matching over 8 bases. Germline V gene sequence: CDR1 LNHNV, CDR2 YYDKDF (reference sequence). Trimming took 3 bases from V and 7 from J; bases not matched to a gene: 7. The length of the CDR3 is 14 residues. The DNA of the CDR3 is TGTGCCACCAGCAGCGACAGGGGACTCAGGACCCAGTACTTC. It yields the protein CATSSDRGLRTQYF.

This clonotype has just a few counts. The chain recombines TRBV11-3 with TRBJ2-1, with D tentatively TRBD2 (5 bases). V lost 4 bases and J lost 3, with 22 bases in between. The CDR3 extends over 18 amino acids. From germline, CDR1 is SGHNT and CDR2 YENEEA. The CDR3 DNA sequence: TGTGCCAGCAGCTCCGATTTTAGCCTAGCTCAGGACTACAATGAGCAGTTCTTC. It is translated as CASSSDFSLAQDYNEQFF.

This clonotype has a count of ten or more. This chain joins TRBV6-5 and TRBJ2-2; D assignment may be TRBD1 or TRBD2 (6 bases each). Deletions cut 1 base from V and 5 bases from J, with 14 bases between. Germline V lookup: CDR1 MNHEY, CDR2 SVGAGI. This CDR3 has 16 amino acids. The CDR3 here is CASSYFGGRRTGELFF. CDR3 bases: TGTGCCAGCAGTTACTTTGGGGGGCGTCGGACCGGGGAGCTGTTTTTT.

V is TRBV5-1 and J is TRBJ2-2, with D possibly called TRBD1 or TRBD2 (5 bases each). Trimming pared 6 bases from V and 2 bases from J, leaving 14 bases between. Per the germline V gene, CDR1 is SGHRS and CDR2 is YFSETQ. This CDR3 spans 15 amino acids. The CDR3 here is CASTTGTLNTGELFF. CDR3 coding DNA: TGCGCCAGCACGACCGGGACGTTAAACACCGGGGAGCTGTTTTTT.

This clonotype was found once. The gene calls are TRBV10-2 and TRBJ1-2, with D tentatively TRBD1 (6 bases). Trimming removed 3 bases at V and 0 bases at J, with 17 bases between. The germline CDR1 and CDR2 sequences are WSHSY and SAAADI. CDR3 length: 17 amino acids. The CDR3 loop reads CASSDSPGTLSNYGYTF. CDR3 coding DNA: TGCGCCAGCAGTGATTCTCCCGGGACACTTTCTAACTATGGCTACACCTTC.

The chain has TRBV5-1 and TRBJ2-1, with D possibly TRBD1 on 5 matching bases. CDR1 SGHRS and CDR2 YFSETQ come from the germline V gene. The V and J ends lost 0 bases and 6 bases respectively, with 13 bases between them. This CDR3 is built from 15 residues. This CDR3 is CASSLDDSLSNEQFF. CDR3 bases: TGCGCCAGCAGCTTGGACGACAGCTTGAGCAATGAGCAGTTCTTC.

This clonotype was counted many times. The chain has TRBV12-3 or TRBV12-4 and TRBJ2-1; D is unresolved. The CDR3 has 11 amino acids. V lost 4 bases and J lost 9, with 7 bases in between. The CDR3 region is CASSSAVEQFF. The CDR3 bases are TGTGCCAGCAGTTCCGCGGTTGAGCAGTTCTTC.

The J gene is TRBJ2-1, the V gene TRBV7-2; the match to TRBD2 covers 7 bases. Trimming cost V 5 bases and J 0 bases; bases outside gene matches: 10. CDR3 length: 17 residues. Germline V CDR1 and CDR2: SGHTA, FQGNSA. This CDR3 reads CASSPTLAEISYNEQFF. DNA for the CDR3: TGTGCCAGCAGCCCCACCCTAGCGGAGATCTCCTACAATGAGCAGTTCTTC.